One and the same sample provided the 15 T cell receptor beta chains below, sequenced in a study of T cells after yellow fever vaccination (dated by TCRdb to between 2017 and 2020). Library prep was done by 5' RACE. These reads were obtained on an Illumina NovaSeq 6000. TCRdb trimmed the raw reads at Q25, called clones with MiXCR and kept productive beta chains. Each CDR3 protein appears once, grouped with its most common genes and DNA. This sample is represented by 100,000 to 150,000 distinct CDR3 sequences; more than 7.5% of them were singletons. In total, the top ten clones hold 30% to 50% of the sample. The treatment or condition label on this specimen signifies: live attenuated yellow fever vaccine strain. The specimen comprised CD8+ T cells sorted from PBMCs, sampled on the day of the yellow fever booster vaccination. The receptors here all came from a man between 18 and 29 years old who received the YFV17D yellow fever vaccine.

The chain is built from TRBV9 and TRBJ1-1; maybe TRBD1 (6 bases). The CDR3 runs to 14 residues. Trimming pared 4 bases from V and 10 bases from J, leaving 20 bases between. Germline assignment: CDR1 SGDLS and CDR2 YYNGEE. CDR3 in DNA: TGTGCCAGCAGCCCTGAGGCTACAACAGGGAGAGCTTTCTTT. It encodes CASSPEATTGRAFF.

This clonotype was detected a few times. CDR3: CASSYGGDTEAFF. The CDR3 coding sequence is TGTGCCAGCAGTTACGGAGGGGACACTGAAGCTTTCTTT. V is TRBV6-5 and J is TRBJ1-1, with D perhaps TRBD1 (5 bases). CDR1 and CDR2 (germline): MNHEY, SVGAGI. The CDR3 is 13 residues long. Trimming removed 2 bases at V and 3 bases at J, with 7 bases between.

This clonotype was detected only a few times. The chain employs TRBV7-3 and TRBJ2-5, with 9 bases aligning to TRBD2. Germline V gene sequence: CDR1 SGHTA, CDR2 FQGTGA. V lost 5 bases to trimming and J lost 5 bases; unmatched junction nucleotides: 15. This CDR3 comprises 17 residues. This chain's CDR3 is CASSPGTSLGVVETQYF. In nucleotides, the CDR3 is TGTGCCAGCAGCCCCGGGACTAGCCTCGGGGTGGTGGAGACCCAGTACTTC.

This clonotype was recorded at least ten times. This chain connects TRBV30 to TRBJ2-1; D possibly corresponds to TRBD2 (6 bases). The CDR3 extends over 16 amino acids. The germline CDR1 and CDR2 sequences are GTSNPN and SVGIG (reference sequence). Trimming cost V 0 bases and J 3 bases, with 15 bases left between them. Written as DNA, the CDR3 is TGTGCCTGGAGTGTAGCTGGGACTCACTACTACAATGAGCAGTTCTTC. This sequence encodes CAWSVAGTHYYNEQFF.

The V gene is TRBV4-2, the J gene TRBJ2-7; D may be TRBD2 (6 bases). Trimming took off 1 base at V and 6 bases at J, with 10 bases between the two ends. Per the germline V gene, CDR1 is LGHNA and CDR2 is YNFKEQ. The CDR3 extends over 13 amino acids. The CDR3, as DNA: TGTGCCAGCAGCCAAGTAGGAGGGCGCGAGCAGTACTTC. Its translation: CASSQVGGREQYF.

In its sample, this clonotype was seen a few times. The V call is TRBV5-5, the J call TRBJ1-3; D is ambiguous. In germline, CDR1 is SGHKS, CDR2 YYEKEE (reference sequence). Trimming stripped 0 bases from V and 0 bases from J, with 7 bases between. The CDR3 runs to 15 residues. As DNA, the CDR3 is TGTGCCAGCAGCTTGGAAGGTCACTCTGGAAACACCATATATTTT. The encoded protein is CASSLEGHSGNTIYF.

The chain employs TRBV12-3 or TRBV12-4 and TRBJ2-7, with D perhaps TRBD1 or TRBD2 (5 bases each). The CDR3 runs to 13 residues. V was clipped by 5 bases and J by 9 bases, with 17 bases between them. The CDR3 loop reads CASSAPGPTGQYF. CDR3 DNA: TGTGCCAGCAGTGCTCCGGGACCCACTGGGCAGTACTTC.

This clonotype was seen only a few times. This chain joins TRBV10-2 and TRBJ2-1; 10 bases match TRBD2. Per the germline V gene, CDR1 is WSHSY and CDR2 is SAAADI. J was trimmed by 5 bases and V by 6 bases; bases with no gene match: 7. This CDR3 has 15 amino acids. The CDR3 reads CASSLSGGAHNEQFF. The CDR3 DNA reads as TGCGCCAGCAGCCTGAGCGGGGGGGCACACAATGAGCAGTTCTTC.

This clonotype appeared many times. The chain uses TRBV4-3 and TRBJ2-3, with 10 positions matching TRBD1. V lost 0 bases, J lost 5 bases, and 5 bases stayed unmatched. Germline V gives CDR1 LGHNA, CDR2 YSLEER. The CDR3 contains 16 residues. CDR3 loop: CASSQDGTGDGDTQYF. Written as DNA, the CDR3 is TGCGCCAGCAGCCAAGACGGGACAGGGGACGGAGATACGCAGTATTTT.

The gene calls are TRBV11-1 and TRBJ2-7; D is unresolved. The ends were cut back, 2 bases at V and 4 bases at J, with 6 bases in the middle. The CDR3 is 12 amino acids. Germline assignment: CDR1 SGHAT and CDR2 FQDESV (reference sequence). CDR3 DNA sequence: TGTGCCAGCAGCTTACGACATTACGAGCAGTACTTC. This translates into CASSLRHYEQYF.

This clonotype showed up many times. V is TRBV7-9 and J is TRBJ1-2, with unresolved D. Germline V gene sequence: CDR1 SEHNR, CDR2 FQNEAQ (reference sequence). The CDR3 covers 14 residues. V was trimmed by 1 base and J by 4 bases, leaving 10 bases between them. This CDR3 is CASSLGVGGYGYTF. The CDR3 nucleotides read TGTGCCAGCAGCTTAGGGGTTGGCGGCTATGGCTACACCTTC. The full variable domain, its missing parts supplied by reference TRBV7-9 and TRBJ1-2, is DTGVSQNPRHKITKRGQNVTFRCDPISEHNRLYWYRQTLGQGPEFLTYFQNEAQLEKSRLLSDRFSAERPKGSFSTLEIQRTEQGDSAMYLCASSLGVGGYGYTFGSGTRLTVV.

The chain has TRBV20-1 and TRBJ2-5; the D is unclear. CDR1 and CDR2 (germline): DFQATT, SNEGSKA (reference sequence). V gave up 6 bases and J gave up 5 bases, with 22 bases separating them. The CDR3 loop spans 15 amino acids. The CDR3 reads CSAKVGRPVSETQYF. The CDR3 DNA follows: TGCAGTGCGAAGGTCGGACGGCCAGTTTCCGAGACCCAGTACTTC.

This clonotype was detected only a few times. The chain joins TRBV9 to TRBJ1-1; D remains ambiguous. Germline CDR1 SGDLS, CDR2 YYNGEE. V gave up 0 bases and J gave up 4 bases, with 10 bases separating them. This CDR3 has 14 amino acids. The CDR3 DNA follows: TGTGCCAGCAGCGTAGAAGGAGGGTTCACTGAAGCTTTCTTT. This gives the protein CASSVEGGFTEAFF.

This chain connects TRBV20-1 to TRBJ2-1; 11 positions agree with TRBD2. Trimming at V came to 6 bases and at J to 5 bases, leaving 3 bases not matched to a gene. Germline V gene sequence: CDR1 DFQATT, CDR2 SNEGSKA (reference sequence). The CDR3 has 13 amino acids. The CDR3: CSARGLADNEQFF. The CDR3 region has the DNA TGCAGTGCCAGGGGACTAGCGGACAATGAGCAGTTCTTC.

V and J are TRBV7-9 and TRBJ2-5; a weak D match, TRBD1 (6 bases). The V and J ends lost 1 base and 6 bases respectively, with 9 bases between them. The germline CDR1 and CDR2 sequences are SEHNR and FQNEAQ (reference sequence). This CDR3 spans 13 amino acids. The CDR3 here is CASSLVQGQTQYF. The CDR3 region has the DNA TGTGCCAGCAGCTTAGTGCAGGGGCAGACCCAGTACTTC.